The present T cell receptor (beta chain) was sequenced within a study of blood T cell repertoires in COVID-19. Germline V gene sequence: CDR1 SGHAT, CDR2 FQNNGV. The CDR3 loop spans 15 amino acids. Trimming cost V 4 bases and J 5 bases; bases outside gene matches: 10. TCRdb keeps only in-frame clones here, not all; method: immunoSEQ multiplex PCR. The sample consists of approximately 200,000 clones, over 80% of them appearing once. The study drew participants aged about 18 to 90 years from fewer than 30 US areas. Categorization into cohorts depended on clinical history that participants reported. The chain is built from TRBV11-2 and TRBJ2-5; TRBD2 agrees at 7 bases. Sequenced sample: PBMCs or T cells enriched from blood (not recorded which). The TCR was taken from a man younger than 35 with acute COVID-19. The CDR3 DNA reads as TGTGCCAGCAGCTCAAGCCCGACTAGCTCCGAGACCCAGTACTTC. Translation gives CASSSSPTSSETQYF.